The sample holds a few counts of the clone carrying this T cell receptor (beta chain). Antigen: not known. V gave up 3 bases and J gave up 0 bases; unmatched junction bases: 8. CDR1 and CDR2 (germline): WNHNN, SYGVQD (reference sequence). The CDR3 loop spans 18 amino acids. This sample was included in a study of identical twins' blood T cells. Study observations and caveats: Abundant TCRbeta CDR3s overlapped more between twins than with unrelated donors.

TCR cDNA libraries came from RNA via a modified published protocol. Sample barcodes were added at both library ends during cDNA synthesis. TCRdb reprocessed the 5' RACE reads via MiXCR and lists one record per CDR3 protein. The sample includes 300,000 to 400,000 distinct CDR3 sequences, around 30% of them seen just once. The chain carries TRBV10-1 and TRBJ2-2; 9 nucleotides match TRBD2. The source material was PBMCs. The TCR was taken from a woman between 18 and 50 years old in good health. CDR3 sequence: CASSDGPAGGSNTGELFF. CDR3 bases: TGCGCCAGCAGTGATGGTCCAGCGGGAGGCTCGAACACCGGGGAGCTGTTTTTT.